Each of the 22 T cell receptor beta chains below was sequenced from the same sample in a study of blood T cell repertoires in COVID-19. Assay: immunoSEQ multiplex PCR; the TCRdb copy retains only in-frame clones and omits some. The sample holds 200,000 to 250,000 clones, roughly four fifths seen once. Sequenced sample: peripheral blood. The source of these receptors is a woman at least 80 years old with COVID-19, enrolled during active disease.

The genes are TRBV25-1 and TRBJ2-1, with 8 nucleotides matching TRBD2. CDR1 is MGHDK, CDR2 SYGVNS, per germline. V was clipped by 9 bases and J by 8 bases; unmatched bases: 12. The CDR3 spans 14 residues. DNA for the CDR3: TGTGCCAGTGAGGAGGCGGGAGGACGGGATGAGCAGTTCTTC. The encoded protein is CASEEAGGRDEQFF.

The V and J genes are TRBV2 and TRBJ2-2, with 7 bases aligning to TRBD2. J was trimmed by 2 bases and V by 6 bases; bases with no gene match: 6. Germline V gives CDR1 SNHLY, CDR2 FYNNEI. CDR3 length equals 15 residues. In DNA, the CDR3 is TGTGCCAGCAGCTTACCTAGCGGTAACACCGGGGAGCTGTTTTTT. Its translation is CASSLPSGNTGELFF.

This sequence joins TRBV5-6 and TRBJ1-5, with D perhaps matching TRBD1 (6 bases). Germline V gives CDR1 SGHDT, CDR2 YYEEEE. V lost 4 bases to trimming and J lost 4 bases, with 18 bases between them. The CDR3 loop spans 16 amino acids. CDR3 sequence (DNA): TGTGCCAGCAGCGCAGGCCCGGCAGGGGCAAATCAGCCCCAGCATTTT. Translation gives CASSAGPAGANQPQHF.

This rearrangement joins TRBV6-5 to TRBJ2-1; D not resolved. V lost 6 bases and J lost 10, with 7 bases in between. Germline values: CDR1 MNHEY, CDR2 SVGAGI. The CDR3 runs to 10 residues. The CDR3 protein is CASRNFEQFF. CDR3 coding DNA: TGTGCCAGCAGGAACTTCGAGCAGTTCTTC.

V usage is TRBV19 and J usage is TRBJ1-5, with 11 positions matching TRBD1. This CDR3 spans 16 amino acids. Trimming at V came to 3 bases and at J to 5 bases, leaving 6 bases not matched to a gene. CDR1 is LNHDA and CDR2 is SQIVND in the germline V gene (reference sequence). In DNA, the CDR3 is TGTGCCAGTAGTATTCAGTGGACAGGGGGCCATCAGCCCCAGCATTTT. Translation: CASSIQWTGGHQPQHF.

Written as DNA, the CDR3 is TGTGCCAGCTCACCGGAAGGGGATTATGGCTACACCTTC. Protein: CASSPEGDYGYTF. The chain links TRBV18 to TRBJ1-2, with D maybe TRBD1 (5 bases). Per germline, CDR1 KGHSH and CDR2 LQKENI. The CDR3 has 13 amino acids. V was clipped by 3 bases and J by 5 bases, with 10 bases between them.

This chain links TRBV19 with TRBJ1-2; TRBD1 is a possible D gene (5 bases). Germline V lookup: CDR1 LNHDA, CDR2 SQIVND (reference sequence). V lost 1 base and J 6 bases, leaving 9 bases between the germline ends. This CDR3 region has 13 residues. CDR3 bases: TGTGCCAGTAGTATAGGACAGTCTAATGGCTACACCTTC. Translating it yields CASSIGQSNGYTF.

The sample holds one count of this clone. This chain uses TRBV18 with TRBJ1-3; 7 nucleotides line up with TRBD1. Trimming removed 3 bases from V and 8 bases from J; junction bases left unmatched: 4. Germline assignment: CDR1 KGHSH and CDR2 LQKENI. This CDR3 is 13 amino acids long. The CDR3 coding sequence is TGTGCCAGCTCACCCAGACAGGGAGACACCATATATTTT. The encoded protein is CASSPRQGDTIYF.

The chain combines TRBV28 with TRBJ2-3; unclear D gene. V was clipped by 8 bases and J by 5 bases, with 14 bases between them. This CDR3 contains 13 residues. Germline CDR1 and CDR2: MDHEN and SYDVKM. The CDR3 bases are TGTGCCAGCGGCCCTTACCGTGGAGATACGCAGTATTTT. Translation: CASGPYRGDTQYF.

The gene calls are TRBV19 and TRBJ2-1, with 11 bases that match TRBD2. Losses at the gene ends were 7 bases for V and 2 bases for J; bases not matched to a gene: 19. CDR1 is LNHDA, CDR2 SQIVND, per germline (reference sequence). The CDR3 has 20 residues. This CDR3 is CASTPLGTSGRAGTYNEQFF. In nucleotides, the CDR3 is TGTGCCAGTACCCCTTTGGGCACTAGCGGGAGAGCAGGGACCTACAATGAGCAGTTCTTC.

The V gene is TRBV28, the J gene TRBJ1-1; TRBD1 might be the D (6 bases). The CDR3 has 13 residues. V was shortened by 1 base and J by 8 bases, with 11 bases between the two germline ends. Germline V CDR1 and CDR2: MDHEN, SYDVKM. CDR3 DNA sequence: TGTGCCAGCAGTTTATCCGGACAGACGGAAGCTTTCTTT. It translates to CASSLSGQTEAFF.

The CDR3 DNA sequence: TGTGCCAGCAGCCATTCGGGGGGAGGGGTTCTGGCGGAGACCCAGTACTTC. This gives the protein CASSHSGGGVLAETQYF. The chain employs TRBV4-2 and TRBJ2-5; 7 bases agree with TRBD2. The CDR3 contains 17 residues. CDR1 and CDR2 (germline): LGHNA, YNFKEQ. The V and J ends lost 3 bases and 5 bases, in that order; junction bases with no gene match: 15.

V gene TRBV7-2 combines with J gene TRBJ2-5; TRBD2 agrees at 9 bases. The CDR3 sequence is 16 residues long. Trimming at V came to 1 base and at J to 5 bases, leaving 8 bases not matched to a gene. CDR1 and CDR2 from the germline V gene are SGHTA and FQGNSA. The CDR3 sequence is CASSLDRGGAGETQYF. The CDR3 DNA reads as TGTGCCAGCAGCTTAGATCGCGGGGGGGCCGGGGAGACCCAGTACTTC.

The rearrangement joins TRBV6-2 or TRBV6-3 to TRBJ2-7, with TRBD1 as a possible D gene (6 bases). With 4 bases removed from V and 4 bases from J, the gap between germline ends came to 23 bases. This CDR3 region has 17 residues. Germline V gives CDR1 MNHEY, CDR2 SVGEGT. The CDR3 sequence is CASSSLQGSASLYEQYF. The CDR3, as DNA: TGTGCCAGCAGTTCCCTACAGGGCAGCGCGTCCCTGTACGAGCAGTACTTC.

The gene calls are TRBV5-1 and TRBJ1-5, with 7 positions matching TRBD1. The J segment lost 2 bases and the V segment lost 4 bases, leaving 6 bases of the junction unmatched. The CDR3 totals 15 residues. Germline loops: CDR1 SGHRS, CDR2 YFSETQ. This CDR3 is CASSPSGGGNQPQHF. The CDR3 DNA follows: TGCGCCAGCAGCCCCTCAGGGGGTGGCAATCAGCCCCAGCATTTT.

The genes are TRBV5-1 and TRBJ1-4; 8 bases align to TRBD1. The CDR3 length is 16 residues. Germline V gives CDR1 SGHRS, CDR2 YFSETQ. V gave up 2 bases and J gave up 7 bases; unmatched junction bases: 10. The CDR3 is CASSFQGAVSGEKLFF. The CDR3 DNA follows: TGCGCCAGCAGCTTTCAGGGGGCAGTTAGTGGTGAAAAACTGTTTTTT.

The chain links TRBV6-6 to TRBJ1-4; D unresolved. Trimming removed 4 bases from V and 4 bases from J, with 4 bases in between. This CDR3 region has 12 residues. From germline, CDR1 is MNHNY and CDR2 SVGAGI (reference sequence). The CDR3: CASSSVNEKLFF. The DNA for the CDR3 is TGTGCCAGCAGTTCAGTTAATGAAAAACTGTTTTTT.

This chain uses TRBV2 with TRBJ2-3, with TRBD2 as a possible D gene (5 bases). Deletions cut 4 bases from V and 0 bases from J, with 11 bases between. This CDR3 has 15 amino acids. Germline values: CDR1 SNHLY, CDR2 FYNNEI. CDR3 nucleotides: TGTGCCAGCAGTGCGAGGGATTCTAGCACAGATACGCAGTATTTT. It codes for CASSARDSSTDTQYF.

CDR3 in DNA: TGTGCCAGCAGCCTCCGGGGAGGCCGGGGGTGGAATTCACCCCTCCACTTT. Its translation: CASSLRGGRGWNSPLHF. V is TRBV3-1 (or the pseudogene TRBV3-2) and J is TRBJ1-6; D is perhaps TRBD1 (5 bases). The CDR3 is 17 amino acids. V was pared by 4 bases and J by 7 bases, with 20 bases between. Germline V lookup: CDR1 LGHDT, CDR2 YNNKEL (reference sequence).

The chain joins TRBV6-4 to TRBJ2-1, with TRBD2 identical over 10 bases. The germline V gene has CDR1 MRHNA and CDR2 SNTAGT. Trimming cost V 7 bases and J 7 bases; bases outside gene matches: 16. CDR3 size: 17 residues. The DNA of the CDR3 is TGTGCCAGCACCCTCACTAGCGGGGTCCCCATAGGGAATGAGCAGTTCTTC. Its translation: CASTLTSGVPIGNEQFF.

The chain uses TRBV3-1 (or the pseudogene TRBV3-2) and TRBJ1-2, with D possibly matching TRBD1 (5 bases). Trimming took 2 bases from V and 3 from J, leaving 16 bases between them. The CDR3 length is 16 residues. Looked up from germline, CDR1 is LGHDT and CDR2 is YNNKEL (reference sequence). CDR3: CASSQTSGGTYYGYTF. CDR3 in DNA: TGTGCCAGCAGCCAAACCTCCGGGGGTACGTACTATGGCTACACCTTC.

This chain uses TRBV6-5 with TRBJ1-5; no firm D call. The CDR3 spans 15 residues. Germline CDR1 MNHEY, CDR2 SVGAGI. The germline V and J ends were trimmed by 5 bases and 6 bases, with 17 bases remaining between them. In nucleotides, the CDR3 is TGTGCCAGCAGTAATGGTTGGGTTTCAGGTCAGCCCCAGCATTTT. Translated, it gives CASSNGWVSGQPQHF.